This TCR beta chain was found in a study of T cell repertoires in cytomegalovirus infection. Study background: Matching HLA type and CMV infection were both indicated by public TCR beta signatures.

Overall study results and limits: Based on cumulative public TCR beta family frequency, carriers of CMV plus the relevant HLA were identified. The ex vivo response showed dominance by HLA-C-restricted CMV-specific TCR beta clonotypes.

CDR3 size: 17 residues. Germline V CDR1 and CDR2: SGDLS, YYNGEE. Trimming cost V 4 bases and J 4 bases; bases outside gene matches: 17. TCRdb reanalysed the reads using MiXCR and keeps one entry per CDR3 protein. The data show about 150,000 distinct CDR3 sequences, with about a quarter seen just once and approximately 11% held by the top ten. Notes on this clonotype: Its specificity is unknown.

Sequencing used PBMCs. J is TRBJ2-7 and V is TRBV9, with 7 bases lining up with TRBD2. The TCR comes from a human donor in good health (CMV status not recorded). Some clones in this sample may be carry-over from other donors' samples. The CDR3 nucleotides read TGTGCCAGCAGCCCGAGGGGCAGATCCGGGGGGATATACGAGCAGTACTTC. This gives the protein CASSPRGRSGGIYEQYF. The variable domain in full, with the rest retrieved from reference TRBV9 and TRBJ2-7, is DSGVTQTPKHLITATGQRVTLRCSPRSGDLSVYWYQQSLDQGLQFLIQYYNGEERAKGNILERFSAQQFPDLHSELNLSSLELGDSALYFCASSPRGRSGGIYEQYFGPGTRLTVT.